This T cell receptor (beta chain) was captured in a study of T cell responses to AZD1222 COVID-19 vaccine. The study, taken as a whole, reports: Nearly half of spike-specific TCRs reportedly target unmutated variant regions.

The CDR3 is 11 residues long. V was clipped by 1 base and J by 9 bases, with 5 bases between them. A word on this clone: Its specificity is not known.

Profiling relied on immunoSEQ multiplex PCR, and the TCRdb table lists in-frame clones only, not all of them. The table has over 150,000 clones, around 88% seen once; the top ten hold approximately 10%. Second-dose intervals near 4 or 12 weeks were combined. The chain carries TRBV12-3 or TRBV12-4 and TRBJ2-3; D not certain. The TCR sequence derives from an adult who received the AZD1222 COVID-19 vaccine. The sample here was peripheral blood, taken 28 days after the second AZD1222 dose. The CDR3 sequence is CASSLGRTQYF. The DNA for the CDR3 is TGTGCCAGCAGTTTAGGGCGGACGCAGTATTTT.